The entry that follows covers one T cell receptor beta chain sequence. This record comes from a study of cytomegalovirus exposure and HLA in healthy donors. The CDR3 consists of 15 residues. Between the trimmed V and J ends, which lost 5 bases and 2 bases, there was a span of 15 bases. Per germline, CDR1 SGHVS and CDR2 FQNEAQ. 60 Vbeta and 13 Jbeta primers were used in PCR. Here immunoSEQ multiplex PCR was the method, and the copy in TCRdb shows in-frame clones only, minus some. This table holds 170,000 or so clones, over 65% found once. This chain links TRBV7-8 with TRBJ2-5, with D possibly matching TRBD1 (6 bases). The sample comprised PBMCs. The receptor was isolated from a woman between 40 and 55 years old in good health and CMV-seronegative. Written as DNA, the CDR3 is TGTGCCAGCAGCCTGGGGGCGAACGAACAAGAGACCCAGTACTTC. It specifies CASSLGANEQETQYF.